These 31 T cell receptor beta chains were sequenced from one sample in a study of T cell repertoires in cytomegalovirus infection. Using its own MiXCR run on the reads, TCRdb lists one record per CDR3 protein. The sample holds hundreds of thousands of distinct CDR3 sequences; about 30% are singletons and the top ten take 18%. For these TCRs, the target antigens are not known. Sample: cultured PBMCs, taken from culture after CMV antigen stimulation. The origin of the receptors is a human donor in good health (CMV status not recorded). Some clones in this sample may be carry-over from other donors' samples.

This clonotype appeared a few times. The gene calls are TRBV7-6 and TRBJ1-1, with TRBD1 matching 11 bases. Germline V gene lookup returns CDR1 SGHVS and CDR2 FNYEAQ. V shed 5 bases and J 5 bases; nucleotides not matched to a gene: 4. The CDR3 is 14 amino acids. In DNA form, the CDR3 reads TGTGCCAGCAGCCGCCGGGACAGGGGGACTGAAGCTTTCTTT. Amino acid sequence: CASSRRDRGTEAFF.

This clonotype was counted between two and nine times. The chain has TRBV12-3 or TRBV12-4 and TRBJ2-2; TRBD1 matches at 7 bases. The CDR3 length is 14 residues. V gave up 5 bases and J gave up 8 bases; unmatched junction bases: 8. The DNA for the CDR3 is TGTGCCAGCAGTCAGGGGACAGTTAGTGGGGAGCTGTTTTTT. Residues: CASSQGTVSGELFF.

This clonotype was observed a handful of times. The chain couples TRBV24-1 to TRBJ2-4; no reliable D call. The ends were cut back, 3 bases at V and 9 bases at J, with 14 bases in the middle. Germline V gene sequence: CDR1 KGHDR, CDR2 SFDVKD. This CDR3 has 14 amino acids. For the CDR3, the DNA is TGTGCCACCAGTGATACGTGGGGTTCGAGCATTCAGTACTTC. This gives the protein CATSDTWGSSIQYF.

V is TRBV27 and J is TRBJ2-7; TRBD1 matches at 9 bases. The CDR3 length is 14 residues. The J segment lost 7 bases and the V segment lost 3 bases, leaving 7 bases of the junction unmatched. In germline, CDR1 is MNHEY, CDR2 SMNVEV (reference sequence). The CDR3, as DNA: TGTGCCAGCAGTTTTGGGACAGGGTATGGGGAGCAGTACTTC. Translated: CASSFGTGYGEQYF.

A few counts support this clonotype. The chain employs TRBV7-7 and TRBJ2-5, with 8 nucleotides matching TRBD2. The V gene's germline CDR1 is SSHAT and CDR2 FNYEAQ (reference sequence). The CDR3 has 16 residues. J lost 0 bases, V lost 1 base, and 4 bases had no gene match. The CDR3 region is CASSLGPAGDQETQYF. The CDR3 DNA sequence: TGTGCCAGCAGCTTAGGTCCAGCGGGGGACCAAGAGACCCAGTACTTC.

This chain joins TRBV19 and TRBJ1-2; D possibly corresponds to TRBD1 (6 bases). The V gene's germline CDR1 is LNHDA and CDR2 SQIVND (reference sequence). The CDR3 totals 13 residues. The ends were cut back, 7 bases at V and 5 bases at J, with 14 bases in the middle. In DNA form, the CDR3 reads TGTGCCAGTACGAGGTGGGGGCTATATGGCTACACCTTC. This codes for CASTRWGLYGYTF.

The V call is TRBV28, the J call TRBJ1-6, with a tentative D call TRBD1 (5 bases). The CDR3 loop spans 16 amino acids. Germline CDR1 and CDR2: MDHEN and SYDVKM. V lost 3 bases and J lost 6, with 15 bases in between. In DNA, the CDR3 is TGTGCCAGCAGTTTGGGGGGACTGACCCTTAATTCACCCCTCCACTTT. Amino acids: CASSLGGLTLNSPLHF. The complete variable domain, with remaining parts taken from reference TRBV28 and TRBJ1-6, reads DVKVTQSSRYLVKRTGEKVFLECVQDMDHENMFWYRQDPGLGLRLIYFSYDVKMKEKGDIPEGYSVSREKKERFSLILESASTNQTSMYLCASSLGGLTLNSPLHFGNGTRLTVT.

This clonotype was counted a few times. The chain links TRBV28 to TRBJ2-1; 8 bases align to TRBD1. The CDR3 runs 17 residues. Trimming at V came to 1 base and at J to 2 bases, leaving 7 bases not matched to a gene. CDR1 and CDR2 from the germline V gene are MDHEN and SYDVKM. CDR3 residues: CASSLSATGATYNEQFF. The CDR3 DNA sequence: TGTGCCAGCAGTTTATCGGCGACAGGGGCAACCTACAATGAGCAGTTCTTC.

This clonotype was counted between two and nine times. The chain recombines TRBV11-2 with TRBJ1-6; the match to TRBD1 covers 8 bases. The J segment lost 5 bases and the V segment lost 2 bases, leaving 5 bases of the junction unmatched. This CDR3 is built from 16 residues. CDR1 SGHAT and CDR2 FQNNGV come from the germline V gene. The CDR3: CASSLQWTGHNSPLHF. In DNA form, the CDR3 reads TGTGCCAGCAGCTTACAGTGGACAGGGCATAATTCACCCCTCCACTTT.

This chain joins TRBV7-6 and TRBJ2-3; D remains ambiguous. Germline CDR1 and CDR2: SGHVS and FNYEAQ. The V gene lost 1 base and the J gene lost 8 bases, with 13 bases spanning the gap. The CDR3 covers 14 residues. CDR3 protein: CASSLGSGVGTQYF. CDR3 in DNA: TGTGCCAGCAGCTTAGGGTCTGGTGTGGGTACGCAGTATTTT. Filled out from reference TRBV7-6 and TRBJ2-3, the complete variable domain reads GAGVSQSPRYKVTKRGQDVALRCDPISGHVSLYWYRQALGQGPEFLTYFNYEAQQDKSGLPNDRFSAERPEGSISTLTIQRTEQRDSAMYRCASSLGSGVGTQYFGPGTRLTVL.

This clonotype was seen a few times. The chain has TRBV6-1 and TRBJ2-7; D unclear. CDR3 length: 13 residues. V was shortened by 10 bases and J by 2 bases, with 15 bases between the two germline ends. Germline lookup yields CDR1 MNHNS and CDR2 SASEGT. CDR3: CATRTLGPYEQYF. CDR3 nucleotides: TGTGCCACCCGGACCCTAGGGCCCTACGAGCAGTACTTC.

V and J are TRBV6-1 and TRBJ2-3, with 7 bases matching TRBD1. CDR1 is MNHNS, CDR2 SASEGT, per germline. The CDR3 contains 16 residues. V shed 5 bases, J shed 1 base, and the junction held 9 bases outside the gene matches. CDR3 loop: CASSTRQGWGTDTQYF. Written as DNA, the CDR3 is TGTGCCAGCAGTACCAGACAGGGATGGGGCACAGATACGCAGTATTTT.

This clonotype was observed a single time. The chain employs TRBV11-2 and TRBJ2-4, with D possibly TRBD1 on 6 matching bases. There are 14 residues in the CDR3. From germline, CDR1 is SGHAT and CDR2 FQNNGV. V lost 5 bases, J lost 8 bases, and 16 bases lay in between. The CDR3 DNA is TGTGCCAGCAGCCGATCGCCAGGGGTTGACATTCAGTACTTC. The encoded protein is CASSRSPGVDIQYF.

This clonotype was seen only once. V is TRBV19 and J is TRBJ2-7, with 7 nucleotides matching TRBD2. V trimming: 3 bases; J trimming: 0 bases; junction bases outside the gene matches: 5. There are 15 residues in the CDR3. The germline CDR1 and CDR2 sequences are LNHDA and SQIVND (reference sequence). In DNA, the CDR3 is TGTGCCAGTAGTATGTTGTGGGACTACTCCTACGAGCAGTACTTC. Translation: CASSMLWDYSYEQYF.

V is TRBV6-6 and J is TRBJ1-6, with D perhaps TRBD1 (5 bases). The germline gives CDR1 MNHNY, CDR2 SVGAGI (reference sequence). The V end lost 2 bases, the J end lost 7 bases, and 9 bases lay between the germline ends. There are 14 residues in the CDR3. The CDR3 coding sequence is TGTGCCAGCAGTTACAGGGCAGGGAATTCACCCCTCCACTTT. The encoded protein is CASSYRAGNSPLHF.

The CDR3 reads CASAQSARQPQHF. CDR3 bases: TGTGCTAGTGCCCAGTCGGCTCGTCAGCCCCAGCATTTT. The chain is built from TRBV12-5 and TRBJ1-5; D unclear. V lost 7 bases and J lost 6, with 13 bases in between. The CDR3 spans 13 residues. Germline assignment: CDR1 LGHNT and CDR2 FRNRAP.

This clonotype has more than one count but fewer than ten. The chain uses TRBV7-2 and TRBJ2-1; D uncertain. From germline, CDR1 is SGHTA and CDR2 FQGNSA. This CDR3 is 13 amino acids long. V was shortened by 5 bases and J by 5 bases, with 10 bases between the two germline ends. Here the CDR3 DNA reads TGTGCCAGCAGCCCAAATTACGACAATGAGCAGTTCTTC. Encoded protein: CASSPNYDNEQFF.

In its sample, this clonotype was seen a few times. The genes are TRBV7-2 and TRBJ2-1, with TRBD1 identical over 8 bases. V shed 6 bases and J 12 bases; nucleotides not matched to a gene: 7. This CDR3 has 12 residues. CDR1 SGHTA and CDR2 FQGNSA come from the germline V gene. CDR3 loop: CASRPGQVMQFF. CDR3 DNA: TGTGCCAGCAGGCCGGGACAGGTCATGCAGTTCTTC.

In this sample, this clonotype turned up a few times. The chain combines TRBV28 with TRBJ2-3; perhaps TRBD1 as D (6 bases). The germline CDR1 and CDR2 sequences are MDHEN and SYDVKM. The CDR3 is made up of 16 amino acids. V lost 5 bases and J 6 bases, leaving 21 bases between the germline ends. The CDR3 coding sequence is TGTGCCAGCAGTGCAACTACGACAGGATATTCGGATACGCAGTATTTT. It codes for CASSATTTGYSDTQYF.

The V call is TRBV7-9, the J call TRBJ2-7; the match to TRBD2 covers 7 bases. The V gene's germline CDR1 is SEHNR and CDR2 FQNEAQ (reference sequence). CDR3 size: 18 residues. V shed 7 bases, J shed 6 bases, and the junction held 24 bases outside the gene matches. The CDR3: CASIQDGGGGSRALEQYF. The CDR3 DNA sequence: TGTGCCAGCATCCAAGATGGTGGCGGGGGATCACGGGCACTCGAGCAGTACTTC. The full variable domain, completed using reference TRBV7-9 and TRBJ2-7, is DTGVSQNPRHKITKRGQNVTFRCDPISEHNRLYWYRQTLGQGPEFLTYFQNEAQLEKSRLLSDRFSAERPKGSFSTLEIQRTEQGDSAMYLCASIQDGGGGSRALEQYFGPGTRLTVT.

In this sample, this clonotype turned up a few times. This chain uses TRBV7-8 with TRBJ2-7, with 8 bases identical to TRBD1. The CDR3 is made up of 16 amino acids. Unmatched junction bases numbered 8, after V lost 4 bases and J lost 0 bases. CDR1 and CDR2 (germline): SGHVS, FQNEAQ. The CDR3 sequence: CASSSSSDRGSYEQYF. The CDR3 nucleotides are TGTGCCAGCAGCTCTTCTAGTGACAGGGGCTCCTACGAGCAGTACTTC.

This rearrangement joins TRBV7-9 to TRBJ2-1; D remains ambiguous. The germline CDR1 and CDR2 sequences are SEHNR and FQNEAQ (reference sequence). This CDR3 contains 14 residues. Trimming removed 8 bases from V and 0 bases from J, with 11 bases in between. The CDR3 DNA follows: TGTGCCAGCCGGCCTATGAGCTCCTACAATGAGCAGTTCTTC. Protein product: CASRPMSSYNEQFF.

This clonotype was counted only a few times. The rearrangement uses TRBV19 and TRBJ2-6; the D is unclear. From germline, CDR1 is LNHDA and CDR2 SQIVND (reference sequence). Trimming took off 7 bases at V and 0 bases at J, with 13 bases between the two ends. CDR3 size: 16 residues. The CDR3 spells CASTDGFISGANVLTF. CDR3 coding DNA: TGTGCCAGTACCGATGGGTTTATCTCTGGGGCCAACGTCCTGACTTTC.

There are a few counts of this clonotype. J is TRBJ2-3 and V is TRBV7-6; D ambiguous. Germline CDR1 is SGHVS and CDR2 is FNYEAQ. Trimming removed 1 base from V and 4 bases from J, with 9 bases in between. This CDR3 has 14 residues. The CDR3 DNA is TGTGCCAGCAGCTTAGTCAGTGGGGCAGATACGCAGTATTTT. It encodes CASSLVSGADTQYF.

This clonotype was found a few times. This CDR3 reads CASSMTGTYEQYF. The CDR3 DNA sequence: TGTGCCAGCAGCATGACAGGGACCTACGAGCAGTACTTC. This chain joins TRBV5-5 and TRBJ2-7; 7 nucleotides match TRBD1. Germline CDR1 reads SGHKS; CDR2 reads YYEKEE (reference sequence). V lost 4 bases to trimming and J lost 2 bases; unmatched junction nucleotides: 3. This CDR3 comprises 13 residues.

The chain employs TRBV28 and TRBJ2-7, with 10 positions matching TRBD1. The CDR3 is 14 residues long. Germline V CDR1 and CDR2: MDHEN, SYDVKM. Unmatched junction bases numbered 8, after V lost 7 bases and J lost 5 bases. This chain's CDR3 is CASTMGQGWHEQYF. Here the CDR3 DNA reads TGTGCCAGCACGATGGGACAGGGGTGGCACGAGCAGTACTTC.

The chain uses TRBV18 and TRBJ1-4, with D unclear. Trimming shortened V by 3 bases and J by 1 base, and 9 bases separated the two germline ends. Germline loops: CDR1 KGHSH, CDR2 LQKENI. The CDR3 extends over 15 amino acids. CDR3 amino acids: CASSPGMGTNEKLFF. The CDR3 nucleotides read TGTGCCAGCTCACCGGGGATGGGAACTAATGAAAAACTGTTTTTT.

The chain couples TRBV2 to TRBJ2-1; D possibly matches TRBD1 or TRBD2 (5 bases each). Germline V gene data show CDR1 as SNHLY and CDR2 as FYNNEI. Deletions cut 8 bases from V and 6 bases from J, with 17 bases between. The CDR3 covers 14 residues. CDR3 in DNA: TGTGCCAGCTCGATGGGGGTGGTGGGCAATGAGCAGTTCTTC. Protein sequence: CASSMGVVGNEQFF.

This clonotype came up a few times. The chain combines TRBV7-9 with TRBJ2-7, with D hard to call. The V and J ends lost 5 bases and 3 bases respectively, with 11 bases between them. The CDR3 contains 13 residues. CDR1 is SEHNR and CDR2 is FQNEAQ in the germline V gene (reference sequence). The CDR3 spells CASSREVGYEQYF. The CDR3 coding sequence is TGTGCCAGCAGCCGAGAGGTCGGCTACGAGCAGTACTTC.

The rearrangement links TRBV4-1 to TRBJ2-7, with a weak D call TRBD2 (5 bases). V was cut by 3 bases and J by 2 bases, with 14 bases left in between. Germline V gene data show CDR1 as MGHRA and CDR2 as YSYEKL. The CDR3 has 15 amino acids. The chain's CDR3 is CASSQGDGRTYEQYF. For the CDR3, the DNA is TGCGCCAGCAGCCAGGGAGACGGTAGAACCTACGAGCAGTACTTC.

Ten or more counts support this clonotype. This chain links TRBV7-2 with TRBJ2-5, with TRBD2 as a possible D gene (8 bases). The CDR3 covers 16 residues. Per germline, CDR1 SGHTA and CDR2 FQGNSA. V lost 5 bases and J 3 bases, leaving 19 bases between the germline ends. CDR3 in DNA: TGTGCCAGCAGCCTAGGACTAGCAGGGGGGGAAGAGACCCAGTACTTC. It specifies CASSLGLAGGEETQYF. Filled out from reference TRBV7-2 and TRBJ2-5, the complete variable domain reads GAGVSQSPSNKVTEKGKDVELRCDPISGHTALYWYRQSLGQGLEFLIYFQGNSAPDKSGLPSDRFSAERTGGSVSTLTIQRTQQEDSAVYLCASSLGLAGGEETQYFGPGTRLLVL.